The rows below give T cell receptor beta chains drawn from one sample of a study of neoadjuvant nivolumab and ipilimumab in lung cancer. This table comes from immunoSEQ multiplex PCR, and its TCRdb copy is limited to in-frame clones, with some not included. The sample lists approximately 30,000 clones; around 83% were seen once. This specimen consisted of tumor tissue, obtained after neoadjuvant nivolumab, alone or with ipilimumab, at or shortly before surgery. The receptor source for this set is an adult with non-small cell lung cancer. CDR3s include the opening cysteine and the closing phenylalanine or tryptophan.

CDR3	V	J
CASSSRDRGHTEAFF	TRBV5-1	TRBJ1-1
CASSFGQGAGEQFF	TRBV11-2	TRBJ2-1
CASAGVLGEQYF	TRBV6-5	TRBJ2-7
CASSPHGQGGDEQYF	TRBV7-2	TRBJ2-7
CASSEVDGRNQPQHF	TRBV6-1	TRBJ1-5
CASSHGGQAYNEQFF	TRBV7-2	TRBJ2-1
CASSPHTWEQYF	TRBV11-2	TRBJ2-7
CASSELTPGKGTEAFF	TRBV25-1	TRBJ1-1
CASSTPRQGARTGELFF	TRBV11-3	TRBJ2-2
CASNKDSYGYTF	TRBV2	TRBJ1-2
CASSLSVNTEAFF	TRBV27	TRBJ1-1
CSVETSGGRDEQFF	TRBV29-1	TRBJ2-1
CSVEKGSPPYGYTF	TRBV29-1	TRBJ1-2
CASSEGFGASGSLGEQYF	TRBV11-3	TRBJ2-7
CASRSVSSYNEQFF	TRBV5-1	TRBJ2-1
CASSLSDEQYF	TRBV5-1	TRBJ2-7
CASRLDTFNYGYTF	TRBV6-5	TRBJ1-2
CASSASTQNYGYTF	TRBV5-1	TRBJ1-2
CASSPPPGTHEQYF	TRBV19	TRBJ2-7
CASSPPGGVYTEAFF	TRBV18	TRBJ1-1
CASIPGLSNTGELFF	TRBV6-6	TRBJ2-2
CASSPLTVQNTEAFF	TRBV11-3	TRBJ1-1
CASSLSQGADEQFF	TRBV7-7	TRBJ2-1
CASSPGQGDGYTF	TRBV18	TRBJ1-2
CASSSRLAGGTGELFF	TRBV7-9	TRBJ2-2
CASSYSSGGREPQHF	TRBV6-5	TRBJ1-5